Listed here are 9 T cell receptor beta chains from one sample, sequenced in a study of T cell responses to AZD1222 COVID-19 vaccine. The method was immunoSEQ multiplex PCR; TCRdb's version includes in-frame clones alone and lacks a portion of them. The table lists just over 70,000 clones, less than 85% of them singletons. The sequenced sample was peripheral blood, obtained on day 0 of AZD1222 vaccination. The receptors shown here come from an adult in good health.

The chain uses TRBV10-2 and TRBJ2-7, with D maybe TRBD1 (5 bases). The CDR3 has 15 residues. From germline, CDR1 is WSHSY and CDR2 SAAADI. V dropped 3 bases and J dropped 3 bases, with 15 bases sitting between them. CDR3 nucleotides: TGCGCCAGCAGTGATATGTTTACAGGAAGCTACGAGCAGTACTTC. It codes for CASSDMFTGSYEQYF.

This clone turned up a few times. The chain uses TRBV5-1 and TRBJ2-7, with unresolved D. The germline V gene encodes CDR1 SGHRS and CDR2 YFSETQ. This CDR3 is built from 12 residues. With 0 bases removed from V and 4 bases from J, the gap between germline ends came to 5 bases. The CDR3 spells CASSLDQYEQYF. The CDR3 nucleotides read TGCGCCAGCAGCTTGGACCAATACGAGCAGTACTTC. Combining the CDR3 with reference TRBV5-1 and TRBJ2-7 gives the whole variable domain KAGVTQTPRYLIKTRGQQVTLSCSPISGHRSVSWYQQTPGQGLQFLFEYFSETQRNKGNFPGRFSGRQFSNSRSEMNVSTLELGDSALYLCASSLDQYEQYFGPGTRLTVT.

This clone was seen once. This chain connects TRBV2 to TRBJ2-3; D unresolved. This CDR3 spans 14 amino acids. The V end lost 5 bases, the J end lost 1 base, and 10 bases lay between the germline ends. In germline, CDR1 is SNHLY, CDR2 FYNNEI. CDR3 sequence (DNA): TGTGCCAGCAGTTCCGACCGCGGCACAGATACGCAGTATTTT. Translating it yields CASSSDRGTDTQYF.

The chain carries TRBV29-1 and TRBJ1-2; possible D gene TRBD1, 5 bases. V lost 2 bases and J 2 bases, leaving 9 bases between the germline ends. CDR3 length: 13 amino acids. Looked up from germline, CDR1 is SQVTM and CDR2 is ANQGSEA. Written as DNA, the CDR3 is TGCAGCGTTGAAACAGGCAGCAACTATGGCTACACCTTC. Its protein product is CSVETGSNYGYTF.

This clone was seen once. The J gene is TRBJ1-3, the V gene TRBV9, with TRBD1 matching 12 bases. The CDR3 is 18 amino acids. The germline V gene encodes CDR1 SGDLS and CDR2 YYNGEE. Losses at the gene ends were 4 bases for V and 4 bases for J; bases not matched to a gene: 12. The CDR3 region has the DNA TGTGCCAGCAGCTCGGGACAGGGGGCAGCAATCAGAGGAAACACCATATATTTT. The encoded protein is CASSSGQGAAIRGNTIYF.

CDR3 loop: CASSLGLAGTDEQYF. For the CDR3, the DNA is TGCGCCAGCAGCCTCGGACTAGCGGGAACCGACGAGCAGTACTTC. The chain couples TRBV5-1 to TRBJ2-7; 12 nucleotides align to TRBD2. The V gene end was trimmed by 4 bases and the J gene end by 5 bases; junction bases not matched to a gene: 7. The CDR3 has 15 residues. From germline, CDR1 is SGHRS and CDR2 YFSETQ.

A few counts support this clone. The rearrangement joins TRBV3-1 (or the pseudogene TRBV3-2) to TRBJ1-1, with unresolved D. Per germline, CDR1 LGHDT and CDR2 YNNKEL (reference sequence). The V end was cut by 1 base, the J end by 4 bases, with 7 bases between. The CDR3 has 13 residues. The chain's CDR3 is CASSQGGSTEAFF. The CDR3 DNA follows: TGTGCCAGCAGCCAAGGGGGATCCACTGAAGCTTTCTTT.

V gene TRBV5-1 combines with J gene TRBJ1-1, with D perhaps matching TRBD1 (5 bases). CDR3 length equals 16 residues. Germline V gene data show CDR1 as SGHRS and CDR2 as YFSETQ. Trimming stripped 4 bases from V and 6 bases from J, with 22 bases between. CDR3 bases: TGCGCCAGCAGCCCCTTTCTTGGGGGTGGCGGGGCTGAAGCTTTCTTT. Amino acids: CASSPFLGGGGAEAFF.

This chain links TRBV7-9 with TRBJ1-2; D call uncertain. Trimming removed 1 base at V and 0 bases at J, with 18 bases between. The CDR3 spans 18 residues. CDR1 SEHNR and CDR2 FQNEAQ come from the germline V gene (reference sequence). For the CDR3, the DNA is TGTGCCAGCAGCTTAGTACTGCCCCGTGTAATCGCTAACTATGGCTACACCTTC. This sequence encodes CASSLVLPRVIANYGYTF.